Listed below are T cell receptor beta chains from one sample, sequenced in a study of CD8 T cells in ankylosing spondylitis. TCRdb re-called the 5' RACE reads with MiXCR, one entry per CDR3 protein. Here the sample spans a few hundred thousand distinct CDR3 sequences, around 11% being singletons. What was sequenced was blood, either unsorted or a sorted T cell fraction (not recorded which). These receptors were obtained from a male donor with ankylosing spondylitis or in good health (not recorded which). Each CDR3 is given with its conserved first and last residue.

CASSLGLSSAGKNYGYTF | TRBJ1-2 | TRBV5-1
CSARPDGETQYF | TRBJ2-5 | TRBV20-1
CASSKQGMNTEAFF | TRBJ1-1 | TRBV5-5
CSVLQLRLPQETQYF | TRBJ2-5 | TRBV29-1
CASSFGADSYNEQFF | TRBJ2-1 | TRBV5-1
CSALDRRLNEQFF | TRBJ2-1 | TRBV20-1
CSVEENYEQYF | TRBJ2-7 | TRBV29-1
CASSRIGQGAGETQYF | TRBJ2-5 | TRBV5-1
CASSPDGGGTEAFF | TRBJ1-1 | TRBV27
CASSLSDTEQYF | TRBJ2-7 | TRBV25-1
CATSDPLTTTSGSVFHNEQFF | TRBJ2-1 | TRBV24-1
CASSLGGALEKPQHF | TRBJ1-5 | TRBV12-3/TRBV12-4
CSARETLYNEQFF | TRBJ2-1 | TRBV20-1
CSASGRSNSYEQYF | TRBJ2-7 | TRBV20-1
CASSLSTTHNEQFF | TRBJ2-1 | TRBV5-1
CATKTGTSGLGEQFF | TRBJ2-1 | TRBV12-3/TRBV12-4
CASSPPGRTEQFF | TRBJ2-1 | TRBV18
CASSHFDRGRAYGYTF | TRBJ1-2 | TRBV4-1
CASWAPKFGGDGYTF | TRBJ1-2 | TRBV18
CSAPGQRRTDTQYF | TRBJ2-3 | TRBV20-1
CASSLSGRAGANVLTF | TRBJ2-6 | TRBV5-1
CASSLGLSGGETQYF | TRBJ2-5 | TRBV5-1
CASSQVIAGGDNEQFF | TRBJ2-1 | TRBV18